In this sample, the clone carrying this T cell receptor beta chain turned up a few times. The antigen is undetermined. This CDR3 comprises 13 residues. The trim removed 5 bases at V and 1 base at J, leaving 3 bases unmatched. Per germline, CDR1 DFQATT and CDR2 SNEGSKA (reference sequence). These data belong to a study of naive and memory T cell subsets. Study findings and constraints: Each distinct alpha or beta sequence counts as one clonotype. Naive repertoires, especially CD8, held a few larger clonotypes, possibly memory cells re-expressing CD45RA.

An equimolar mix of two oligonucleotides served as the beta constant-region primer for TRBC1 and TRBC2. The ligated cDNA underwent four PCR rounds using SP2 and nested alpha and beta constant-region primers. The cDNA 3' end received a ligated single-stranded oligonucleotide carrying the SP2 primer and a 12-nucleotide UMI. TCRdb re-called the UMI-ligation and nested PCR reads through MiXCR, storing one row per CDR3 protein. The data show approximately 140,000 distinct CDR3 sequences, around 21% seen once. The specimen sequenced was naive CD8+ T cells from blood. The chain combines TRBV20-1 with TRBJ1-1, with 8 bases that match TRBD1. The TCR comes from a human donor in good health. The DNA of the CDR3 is TGCAGTGCTTTAGACAGGGGGAACACTGAAGCTTTCTTT. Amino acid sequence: CSALDRGNTEAFF.